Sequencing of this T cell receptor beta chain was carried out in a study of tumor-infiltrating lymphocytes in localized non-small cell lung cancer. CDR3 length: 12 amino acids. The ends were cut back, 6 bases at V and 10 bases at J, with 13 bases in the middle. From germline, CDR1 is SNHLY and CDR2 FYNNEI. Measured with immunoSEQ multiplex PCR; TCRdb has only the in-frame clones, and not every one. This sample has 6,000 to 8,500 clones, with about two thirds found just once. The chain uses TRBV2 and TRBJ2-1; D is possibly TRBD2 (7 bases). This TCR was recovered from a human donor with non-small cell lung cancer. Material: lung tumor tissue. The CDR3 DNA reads TGTGCCAGCAGGACGGGGGGCATGGAGCAGTTCTTC. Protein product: CASRTGGMEQFF. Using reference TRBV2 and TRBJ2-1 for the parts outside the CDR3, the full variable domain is EPEVTQTPSHQVTQMGQEVILRCVPISNHLYFYWYRQILGQKVEFLVSFYNNEISEKSEIFDDQFSVERPDGSNFTLKIRSTKLEDSAMYFCASRTGGMEQFFGPGTRLTVL.